Each of the 17 T cell receptor beta chains below was sequenced from the same sample in a study of T cell changes during pregnancy in multiple sclerosis. Profiled with immunoSEQ multiplex PCR; TCRdb holds only in-frame clones, not every one. The sample consists of some 100,000 clones, almost 95% of them appearing once. The specimen was peripheral blood, collected before pregnancy. These receptor sequences come from a female donor with multiple sclerosis, enrolled in a pregnancy study.

The chain carries TRBV9 and TRBJ2-2; a weak D match, TRBD2 (5 bases). V lost 4 bases and J 0 bases, leaving 13 bases between the germline ends. Germline V gene lookup returns CDR1 SGDLS and CDR2 YYNGEE. The CDR3 is 16 residues long. The CDR3 nucleotides read TGTGCCAGCAGCCCTTCAAGCGGACCGAACACCGGGGAGCTGTTTTTT. It is translated as CASSPSSGPNTGELFF.

J is TRBJ2-7 and V is TRBV9; 10 bases are shared with TRBD2. The CDR3 runs to 13 residues. Losses at the gene ends were 2 bases for V and 7 bases for J; bases not matched to a gene: 3. Germline V lookup: CDR1 SGDLS, CDR2 YYNGEE. The CDR3 DNA reads TGTGCCAGCAGCGTCTCACTAGCGGGAGAGCAGTACTTC. Amino acid sequence: CASSVSLAGEQYF.

The chain couples TRBV9 to TRBJ2-3, with 8 bases lining up with TRBD2. The CDR3 contains 17 residues. Germline loops: CDR1 SGDLS, CDR2 YYNGEE. V shed 4 bases, J shed 0 bases, and the junction held 10 bases outside the gene matches. CDR3 bases: TGTGCCAGCAGCTTCAGCCCGGCTAGCGGGAGCACAGATACGCAGTATTTT. Translating gives CASSFSPASGSTDTQYF.

Here the CDR3 DNA reads TGTGCCAGCAGTGAAGCCGAGGGGGCGCGTTATGGCTACACCTTC. Its translation: CASSEAEGARYGYTF. The V gene is TRBV6-1, the J gene TRBJ1-2, with 7 bases aligning to TRBD1. Germline CDR1 is MNHNS and CDR2 is SASEGT. V dropped 0 bases and J dropped 5; count of bases not matched to a gene: 6. The CDR3 is made up of 15 amino acids.

The V gene is TRBV9, the J gene TRBJ2-5; 10 nucleotides align to TRBD1. V lost 2 bases to trimming and J lost 5 bases; unmatched junction nucleotides: 12. The CDR3 totals 17 residues. From germline, CDR1 is SGDLS and CDR2 YYNGEE. CDR3 DNA sequence: TGTGCCAGCAGCGTGGGGGACAGGGGCGGCACTGGGGAGACCCAGTACTTC. Amino acid sequence: CASSVGDRGGTGETQYF.

This chain uses TRBV7-6 with TRBJ2-7; 8 bases match TRBD2. CDR3 size: 15 residues. Losses at the gene ends were 1 base for V and 0 bases for J; bases not matched to a gene: 2. The germline CDR1 and CDR2 sequences are SGHVS and FNYEAQ. The CDR3 nucleotides are TGTGCCAGCAGCTTAGAAGGGACTAGCTCCTACGAGCAGTACTTC. Amino acid sequence: CASSLEGTSSYEQYF.

This chain joins TRBV27 and TRBJ1-2, with 7 bases identical to TRBD1. The CDR3 covers 17 residues. The germline V gene has CDR1 MNHEY and CDR2 SMNVEV (reference sequence). J gave up 3 bases and V 0 bases, and 10 bases lay outside the gene matches. As DNA, the CDR3 is TGTGCCAGCAGTTTATCAACAGGGACAGCCGTTTACTATGGCTACACCTTC. It yields the protein CASSLSTGTAVYYGYTF.

This clone was recorded only once. The chain couples TRBV27 to TRBJ2-1, with D uncertain. The V end lost 7 bases, the J end lost 6 bases, and 13 bases lay between the germline ends. Germline CDR1 and CDR2: MNHEY and SMNVEV (reference sequence). This CDR3 has 13 amino acids. The CDR3 nucleotides are TGTGCCAGCATGCGCTACTCCCTCAATGAGCAGTTCTTC. This encodes CASMRYSLNEQFF.

The chain couples TRBV7-8 to TRBJ1-1, with TRBD1 matching over 7 bases. CDR1 is SGHVS and CDR2 is FQNEAQ in the germline V gene. V trimming: 0 bases; J trimming: 3 bases; junction bases outside the gene matches: 7. There are 16 residues in the CDR3. DNA for the CDR3: TGTGCCAGCAGCTTAGCAACAGGGGCGCCTGACACTGAAGCTTTCTTT. Protein: CASSLATGAPDTEAFF.

The chain is built from TRBV9 and TRBJ2-1; 7 bases map to TRBD2. The junction had 3 bases not matched to a gene; V was cut back by 2 bases and J by 1 base. CDR3 size: 15 residues. In germline, CDR1 is SGDLS, CDR2 YYNGEE. The CDR3 DNA reads TGTGCCAGCAGCGTCACTAGCGCTTCCTACAATGAGCAGTTCTTC. This codes for CASSVTSASYNEQFF.

The chain is built from TRBV13 and TRBJ1-1; D gene uncertain. This CDR3 has 13 amino acids. With 5 bases removed from V and 1 base from J, the gap between germline ends came to 8 bases. CDR1 and CDR2 from the germline V gene are PRHDT and FYEKMQ (reference sequence). The DNA for the CDR3 is TGTGCCAGCAGCATCCAATGGAACACTGAAGCTTTCTTT. Protein: CASSIQWNTEAFF.

This clone came up once. This rearrangement joins TRBV27 to TRBJ2-7; the D gene is possibly TRBD2 (5 bases). V lost 3 bases and J lost 2, with 8 bases in between. The CDR3 is 13 amino acids. Germline V gene data show CDR1 as MNHEY and CDR2 as SMNVEV (reference sequence). DNA for the CDR3: TGTGCCAGCAGTTTGACGGGGACCTACGAGCAGTACTTC. Its protein is CASSLTGTYEQYF.

J is TRBJ1-2 and V is TRBV7-9; possibly TRBD1 for D (5 bases). The CDR3 runs to 17 residues. CDR1 is SEHNR and CDR2 is FQNEAQ in the germline V gene (reference sequence). V lost 5 bases, J lost 6 bases, and 25 bases lay in between. CDR3 protein: CASSPSVGHPNLDGYTF. The CDR3 nucleotides read TGTGCCAGCAGCCCCTCCGTGGGGCATCCCAATCTTGATGGCTACACCTTC.

The CDR3 region has the DNA TGTGCCAGTAGGGGGGCCTGGGGAACCGGGGAGCTGTTTTTT. Protein: CASRGAWGTGELFF. The chain links TRBV19 to TRBJ2-2; TRBD1 might be the D (6 bases). Between the trimmed V and J ends, which lost 6 bases and 5 bases, there was a span of 13 bases. Germline-derived CDR1 and CDR2 are LNHDA and SQIVND (reference sequence). The CDR3 length is 14 residues.

The chain couples TRBV5-6 to TRBJ2-1; D gene uncertain. V lost 0 bases and J lost 6, with 4 bases in between. The CDR3 has 12 residues. Germline V gene lookup returns CDR1 SGHDT and CDR2 YYEEEE. The CDR3 sequence is CASSLVSNEQFF. Written as DNA, the CDR3 is TGTGCCAGCAGCTTGGTCAGCAATGAGCAGTTCTTC.

The chain couples TRBV9 to TRBJ1-5; the match to TRBD1 covers 8 bases. This CDR3 is built from 15 residues. Germline loops: CDR1 SGDLS, CDR2 YYNGEE. V was clipped by 4 bases and J by 0 bases; unmatched bases: 3. The CDR3 here is CASSQGTGSNQPQHF. The CDR3 DNA reads TGTGCCAGCAGCCAAGGGACAGGTAGCAATCAGCCCCAGCATTTT.

This clone was picked up one time. The rearrangement uses TRBV6-5 and TRBJ2-1; 8 bases match TRBD2. V gave up 4 bases and J gave up 3 bases; unmatched junction bases: 8. Germline V CDR1 and CDR2: MNHEY, SVGAGI. The CDR3 covers 16 residues. The CDR3 DNA reads as TGTGCCAGCAGTTTACAGGCGGGAGGTCACTACAATGAGCAGTTCTTC. This translates into CASSLQAGGHYNEQFF.